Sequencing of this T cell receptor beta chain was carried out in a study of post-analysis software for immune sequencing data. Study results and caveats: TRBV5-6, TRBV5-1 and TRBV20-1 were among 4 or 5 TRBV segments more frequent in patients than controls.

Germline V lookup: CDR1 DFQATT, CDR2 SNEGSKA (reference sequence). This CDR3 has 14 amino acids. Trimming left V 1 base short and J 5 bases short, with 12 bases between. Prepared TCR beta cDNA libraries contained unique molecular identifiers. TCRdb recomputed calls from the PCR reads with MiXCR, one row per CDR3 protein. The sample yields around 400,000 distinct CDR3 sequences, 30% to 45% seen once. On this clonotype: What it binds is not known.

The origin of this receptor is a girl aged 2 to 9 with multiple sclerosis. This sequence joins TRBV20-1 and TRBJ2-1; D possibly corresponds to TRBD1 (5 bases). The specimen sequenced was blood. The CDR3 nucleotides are TGCAGTGCTAGAGGACAGTTAGTAGACAATGAGCAGTTCTTC. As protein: CSARGQLVDNEQFF.